This passage covers 9 T cell receptor beta chains from one sample sequenced in a study of T-cell memory formation after mild COVID-19. TCRdb passed the 5' RACE reads through MiXCR, listing each CDR3 protein once. The sample includes 550,000 to 700,000 distinct CDR3 sequences, 15% to 20% of them seen just once. The material sequenced was PBMCs or a T cell subset sorted from them (not recorded which). The receptors were gathered from an adult woman who had mild COVID-19 (a few samples of this study predate the infection). Cell type and time point are not known.

The J gene is TRBJ1-6, the V gene TRBV5-1; TRBD1 might be the D (6 bases). The germline CDR1 and CDR2 sequences are SGHRS and YFSETQ. CDR3 size: 15 residues. Trimming shortened V by 1 base and J by 6 bases, and 11 bases separated the two germline ends. The CDR3 DNA sequence: TGCGCCAGCAGCTTGCGTCCGGGGGCTAATTCACCCCTCCACTTT. Amino acids: CASSLRPGANSPLHF.

The genes are TRBV5-1 and TRBJ1-5; D uncertain. This CDR3 is 13 amino acids long. The germline V gene has CDR1 SGHRS and CDR2 YFSETQ. V was shortened by 2 bases and J by 7 bases, with 10 bases between the two germline ends. This CDR3 reads CASSFFSGQPQHF. CDR3 nucleotides: TGCGCCAGCAGCTTCTTTTCGGGGCAGCCCCAGCATTTT.

This rearrangement joins TRBV5-1 to TRBJ1-2; perhaps TRBD1 as D (5 bases). V was trimmed by 3 bases and J by 8 bases, leaving 17 bases between them. Germline values: CDR1 SGHRS, CDR2 YFSETQ. This CDR3 comprises 14 residues. Written as DNA, the CDR3 is TGCGCCAGCAGCTCGCCAACCCCCGAGGGGGGCTACACCTTC. Protein product: CASSSPTPEGGYTF.

This clonotype was seen more than once but under ten times. The rearrangement joins TRBV5-1 to TRBJ2-7; TRBD2 matches at 12 bases. CDR1 and CDR2 (germline): SGHRS, YFSETQ. J was trimmed by 6 bases and V by 3 bases; bases with no gene match: 13. CDR3 length equals 17 residues. The DNA for the CDR3 is TGCGCCAGCAGCTGGACTCTTCTAGCGGGAGGGTCCGGCGAGCAGTACTTC. Its protein product is CASSWTLLAGGSGEQYF.

The V and J genes are TRBV20-1 and TRBJ2-7; 7 nucleotides line up with TRBD1. CDR3 length: 12 residues. V lost 5 bases, J lost 7 bases, and 8 bases stayed unmatched. Germline V CDR1 and CDR2: DFQATT, SNEGSKA (reference sequence). The CDR3 loop is CSASDRLREQYF. The CDR3 region has the DNA TGCAGTGCTTCGGACAGGCTACGGGAGCAGTACTTC.

The CDR3: CASSLVGRATEAFF. CDR3 nucleotides: TGTGCCAGCAGCTTGGTCGGCAGGGCCACTGAAGCTTTCTTT. This chain uses TRBV5-6 with TRBJ1-1; a weak D match, TRBD1 (5 bases). The germline V and J ends were trimmed by 0 bases and 4 bases, with 10 bases remaining between them. This CDR3 is 14 amino acids long. Germline values: CDR1 SGHDT, CDR2 YYEEEE.

This chain links TRBV18 with TRBJ1-5, with a possible D match to TRBD1 (6 bases). The germline V and J ends were trimmed by 5 bases and 7 bases, with 12 bases remaining between them. The germline CDR1 and CDR2 sequences are KGHSH and LQKENI. The CDR3 runs 13 residues. CDR3 region: CASSWRGDQPQHF. CDR3 DNA: TGTGCCAGCTCATGGAGGGGGGACCAGCCCCAGCATTTT. Full variable domain (outside the CDR3, taken from reference TRBV18 and TRBJ1-5): NAGVMQNPRHLVRRRGQEARLRCSPMKGHSHVYWYRQLPEEGLKFMVYLQKENIIDESGMPKERFSAEFPKEGPSILRIQQVVRGDSAAYFCASSWRGDQPQHFGDGTRLSIL.

This clonotype was counted once. J is TRBJ2-3 and V is TRBV27, with 9 bases lining up with TRBD2. Trimming removed 5 bases from V and 0 bases from J; junction bases left unmatched: 6. The CDR3 covers 16 residues. The germline V gene encodes CDR1 MNHEY and CDR2 SMNVEV (reference sequence). This CDR3 reads CASSVLTSGSTDTQYF. The CDR3 nucleotides are TGTGCCAGCAGTGTACTAACTAGCGGGAGCACAGATACGCAGTATTTT.

The chain has TRBV29-1 and TRBJ2-5; TRBD2 is a possible D gene (6 bases). Trimming shortened V by 3 bases and J by 9 bases, and 23 bases separated the two germline ends. Germline CDR1 SQVTM, CDR2 ANQGSEA. The CDR3 has 15 residues. The CDR3 sequence is CSVEGEAKTAEAQYF. The DNA for the CDR3 is TGCAGCGTTGAGGGGGAGGCAAAGACCGCGGAGGCCCAGTACTTC. The full variable domain, in which reference TRBV29-1 and TRBJ2-5 provide the parts outside the CDR3, is SAVISQKPSRDICQRGTSLTIQCQVDSQVTMMFWYRQQPGQSLTLIATANQGSEATYESGFVIDKFPISRPNLTFSTLTVSNMSPEDSSIYLCSVEGEAKTAEAQYFGPGTRLLVL.